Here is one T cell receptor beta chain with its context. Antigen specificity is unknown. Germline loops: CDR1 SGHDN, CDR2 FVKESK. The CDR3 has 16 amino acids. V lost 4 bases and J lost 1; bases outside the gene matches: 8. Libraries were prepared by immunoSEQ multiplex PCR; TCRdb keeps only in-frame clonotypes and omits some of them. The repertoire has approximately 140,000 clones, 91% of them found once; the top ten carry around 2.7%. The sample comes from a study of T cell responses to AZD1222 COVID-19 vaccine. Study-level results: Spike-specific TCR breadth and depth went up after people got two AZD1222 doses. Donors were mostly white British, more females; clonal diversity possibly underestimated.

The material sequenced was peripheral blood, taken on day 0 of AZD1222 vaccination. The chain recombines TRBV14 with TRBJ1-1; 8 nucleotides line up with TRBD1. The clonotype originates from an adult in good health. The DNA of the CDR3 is TGTGCCAGCAGCCCCAACAGGGGGGAGAAGAACACTGAAGCTTTCTTT. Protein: CASSPNRGEKNTEAFF.